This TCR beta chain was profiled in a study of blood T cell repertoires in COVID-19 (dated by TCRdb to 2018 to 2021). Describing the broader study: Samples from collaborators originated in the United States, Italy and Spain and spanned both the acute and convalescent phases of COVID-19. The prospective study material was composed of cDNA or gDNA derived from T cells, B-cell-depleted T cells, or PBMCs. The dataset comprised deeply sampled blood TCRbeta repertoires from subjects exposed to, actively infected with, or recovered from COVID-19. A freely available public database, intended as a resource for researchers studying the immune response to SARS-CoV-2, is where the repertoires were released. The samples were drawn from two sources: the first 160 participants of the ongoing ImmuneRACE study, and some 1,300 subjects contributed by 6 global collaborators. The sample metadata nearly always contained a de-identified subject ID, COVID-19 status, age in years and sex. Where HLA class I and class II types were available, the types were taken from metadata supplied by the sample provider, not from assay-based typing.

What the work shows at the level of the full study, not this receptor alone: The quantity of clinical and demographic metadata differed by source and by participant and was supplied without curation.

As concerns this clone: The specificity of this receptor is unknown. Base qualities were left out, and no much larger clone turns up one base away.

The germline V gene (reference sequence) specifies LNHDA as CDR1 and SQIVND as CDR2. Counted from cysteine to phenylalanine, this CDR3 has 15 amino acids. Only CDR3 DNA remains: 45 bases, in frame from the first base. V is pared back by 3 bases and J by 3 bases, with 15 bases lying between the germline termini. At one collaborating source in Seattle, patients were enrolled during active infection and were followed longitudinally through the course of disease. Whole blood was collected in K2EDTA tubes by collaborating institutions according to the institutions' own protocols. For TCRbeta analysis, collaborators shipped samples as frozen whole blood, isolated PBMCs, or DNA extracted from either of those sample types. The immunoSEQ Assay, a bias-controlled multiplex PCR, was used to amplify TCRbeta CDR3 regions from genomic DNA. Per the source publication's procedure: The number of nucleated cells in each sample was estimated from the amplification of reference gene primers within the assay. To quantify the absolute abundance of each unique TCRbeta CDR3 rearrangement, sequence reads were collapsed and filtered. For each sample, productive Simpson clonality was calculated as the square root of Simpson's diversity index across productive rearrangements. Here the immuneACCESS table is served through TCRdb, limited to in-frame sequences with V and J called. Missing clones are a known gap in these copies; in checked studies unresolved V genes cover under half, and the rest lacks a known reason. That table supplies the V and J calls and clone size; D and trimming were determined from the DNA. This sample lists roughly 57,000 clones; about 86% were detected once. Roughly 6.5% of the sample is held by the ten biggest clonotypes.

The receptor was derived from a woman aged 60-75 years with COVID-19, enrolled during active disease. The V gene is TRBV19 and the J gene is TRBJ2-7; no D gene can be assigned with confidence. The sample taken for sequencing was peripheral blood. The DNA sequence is TGTGCCAGTAGTATGACCGCGCAGGCCCACTACGAGCAGTACTTC. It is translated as CASSMTAQAHYEQYF.